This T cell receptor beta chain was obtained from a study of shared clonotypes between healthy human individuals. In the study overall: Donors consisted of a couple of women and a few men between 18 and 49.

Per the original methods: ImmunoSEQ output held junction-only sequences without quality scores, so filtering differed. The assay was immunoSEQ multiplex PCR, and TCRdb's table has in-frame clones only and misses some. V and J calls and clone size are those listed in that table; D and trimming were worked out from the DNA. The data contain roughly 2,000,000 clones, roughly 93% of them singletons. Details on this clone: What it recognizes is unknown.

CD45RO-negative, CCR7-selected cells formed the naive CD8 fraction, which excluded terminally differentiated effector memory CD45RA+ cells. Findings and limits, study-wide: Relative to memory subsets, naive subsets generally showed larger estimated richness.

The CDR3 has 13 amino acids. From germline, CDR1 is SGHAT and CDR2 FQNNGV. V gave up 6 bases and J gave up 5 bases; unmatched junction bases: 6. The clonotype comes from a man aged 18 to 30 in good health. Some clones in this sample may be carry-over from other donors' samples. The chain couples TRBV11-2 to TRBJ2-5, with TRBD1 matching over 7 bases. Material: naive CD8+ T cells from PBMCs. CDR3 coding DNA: TGTGCCAGCAGGGTAAGGGGGCTGGAGACCCAGTACTTC. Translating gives CASRVRGLETQYF.